This section outlines one TCR beta chain sequence together with its context. This CDR3 spans 16 amino acids. The junction had 10 bases not matched to a gene; V was cut back by 3 bases and J by 2 bases. CDR1 is KGHSH, CDR2 LQKENI, per germline. Libraries were prepared by immunoSEQ multiplex PCR; TCRdb keeps only in-frame clonotypes and omits some of them. This sample yields 150,000 to 200,000 clones, of which 80% to 95% are seen a single time; just over 2% belongs to the top ten. This specimen belongs to a study of control samples from healthy donors and cancer patients. Material for sequencing was blood. The receptor was isolated from a woman aged 40 to 50 in good health. This chain connects TRBV18 to TRBJ2-7; 7 bases line up with TRBD1. CDR3 protein: CASSPLDRVGAYEQYF. CDR3 DNA: TGTGCCAGCTCACCCCTAGACAGGGTTGGAGCCTACGAGCAGTACTTC.